This T cell receptor (beta chain) was profiled in a study of T-cell reconstitution after alpha-beta-depleted transplantation in children. CDR1 is DFQATT, CDR2 SNEGSKA, per germline (reference sequence). The CDR3 is 11 amino acids. This sample's TCRbeta library carried unique molecular identifier barcodes. TCRdb re-derived calls from the PCR reads in MiXCR, one entry per CDR3 protein. The table shows hundreds of thousands of distinct CDR3 sequences, with roughly 13% occurring only once. Whole-study results and caveats: Elevated TCRbeta diversity at day 60 was traced, in some patients, to surviving recipient T cells and thymic progenitors. T-cell counts and diversity at one year post-transplant came mainly from newly produced T cells. Reportedly, only several hundred clones from non-depleted graft cells drove alpha-beta T-cell counts at about two months.

This clonotype has more than one count but fewer than ten. Its antigen is not known. One junction end does not reproduce the germline sequence, and a read error may be involved. This chain joins TRBV20-1 and TRBJ2-5; 7 nucleotides line up with TRBD2. The receptor comes from a male patient younger than 18 who had a stem cell transplant for acute myeloid leukemia, so the T cells may come from the graft donor. Sequenced material: PBMCs, mostly from graft donor cells, taken 360 days after TCRalphabeta/CD19-depleted stem cell transplant. The CDR3 sequence is CSTSALTAQYF. The DNA of the CDR3 is TGCAGTACTAGCGCCCTCACGGCCCAGTACTTC.